What follows are 20 T cell receptor beta chains derived from one specimen sequenced in a study of shared clonotypes between healthy human individuals. Libraries were prepared by immunoSEQ multiplex PCR; TCRdb keeps only in-frame clonotypes and omits some of them. Here the sample spans about 490,000 clones, 81% being singletons. The sequencing sample was made of PBMCs. These receptors came from a woman between 40 and 50 years old in good health. Some clones in this sample may be carry-over from other donors' samples.

The chain combines TRBV5-1 with TRBJ2-5, with D uncertain. Germline assignment: CDR1 SGHRS and CDR2 YFSETQ. Trimming left V 5 bases short and J 1 base short, with 9 bases between. The CDR3 contains 13 residues. The CDR3 is CASRYSPQETQYF. CDR3 sequence (DNA): TGCGCCAGCAGATACAGCCCCCAAGAGACCCAGTACTTC.

The V call is TRBV11-2, the J call TRBJ1-1; 9 bases are a match to TRBD1. This CDR3 is 14 amino acids long. Losses at the gene ends were 4 bases for V and 4 bases for J; bases not matched to a gene: 4. CDR1 and CDR2 from the germline V gene are SGHAT and FQNNGV. CDR3 in amino acids: CASSSEDRGTEAFF. In nucleotides, the CDR3 is TGTGCCAGCAGCTCTGAGGACAGGGGCACTGAAGCTTTCTTT.

Comments on this clone: A read error likely explains this, since a far larger clone differs by one base. The sample holds other DNA sequences that translate to the same CDR3. The V gene is TRBV11-2, the J gene TRBJ1-4, with 8 bases identical to TRBD1. V gave up 5 bases and J gave up 7 bases; unmatched junction bases: 9. Germline V gives CDR1 SGHAT, CDR2 FQNNGV. The CDR3 sequence is 15 residues long. DNA for the CDR3: TGTGCCAGCAGCGCCGGGACAGGTGGCGGTGAAAAACTGTTTTTT. Protein product: CASSAGTGGGEKLFF.

Turning to this clone: A much larger clone is a single base away; this may be a read error. Within the sample, other DNA sequences also encode this same CDR3. This chain links TRBV5-6 with TRBJ1-2; the D gene is possibly TRBD1 (5 bases). This CDR3 spans 15 amino acids. From germline, CDR1 is SGHDT and CDR2 YYEEEE. This CDR3 reads CASSLYSGVNYGYTF. The DNA of the CDR3 is TGTGCTAGCAGCTTATATTCGGGGGTTAACTATGGCTACACCTTC.

The V gene is TRBV30, the J gene TRBJ2-7; D tentatively fits TRBD1 or TRBD2 (5 bases each). This CDR3 spans 14 amino acids. V was clipped by 0 bases and J by 3 bases, with 12 bases between them. Germline lookup yields CDR1 GTSNPN and CDR2 SVGIG (reference sequence). The CDR3 DNA reads TGTGCCTGGAGTGTTGGGACCGCCATCTACGAGCAGTACTTC. This gives the protein CAWSVGTAIYEQYF.

The rearrangement joins TRBV15 to TRBJ2-2; D is unclear. The CDR3 has 15 amino acids. The germline V and J ends were trimmed by 0 bases and 5 bases, with 10 bases remaining between them. Germline V gene data show CDR1 as LNHNV and CDR2 as YYDKDF (reference sequence). The chain's CDR3 is CATSRDGSETGELFF. DNA of the CDR3: TGTGCCACCAGCAGAGACGGCAGCGAGACCGGGGAGCTGTTTTTT.

The gene calls are TRBV15 and TRBJ2-3; D is perhaps TRBD2 (6 bases). CDR1 and CDR2 from the germline V gene are LNHNV and YYDKDF (reference sequence). CDR3 length: 15 amino acids. V was pared by 0 bases and J by 7 bases, with 14 bases between. The CDR3 DNA reads as TGTGCCACCAGCAGAGATGCGGGAAGTATAAATACGCAGTATTTT. Amino acid sequence: CATSRDAGSINTQYF.

The chain joins TRBV18 to TRBJ2-2; TRBD1 agrees at 8 bases. V was clipped by 4 bases and J by 5 bases; unmatched bases: 6. CDR1 and CDR2 from the germline V gene are KGHSH and LQKENI. This CDR3 is built from 15 residues. The CDR3 spells CASSQWDRPTGELFF. CDR3 DNA: TGTGCCAGCTCACAATGGGACAGGCCAACCGGGGAGCTGTTTTTT.

Notes on this clone: Because the CDR3's place on the DNA is in doubt, the DNA is left out and the CDR3 is given as listed by TCRdb. The gene calls are TRBV29-1 and TRBJ1-2. Counting both end residues, the CDR3 totals 14 amino acids. In germline, CDR1 is SQVTM, CDR2 ANQGSEA. The CDR3 region is CSVFAAGATGWITF.

The chain has TRBV2 and TRBJ1-5; D might be TRBD1 (6 bases). Trimming left V 5 bases short and J 4 bases short, with 12 bases between. The germline gives CDR1 SNHLY, CDR2 FYNNEI. The CDR3 is made up of 14 amino acids. CDR3 nucleotide sequence: TGTGCCAGCAGTCGGACAGCCACGAATCAGCCCCAGCATTTT. Its translation: CASSRTATNQPQHF.

This clone was seen at least ten times. The V and J genes are TRBV7-2 and TRBJ2-7; tentatively, D is TRBD2 (6 bases). The CDR3 length is 15 residues. Trimming shortened V by 5 bases and J by 2 bases, and 16 bases separated the two germline ends. Looked up from germline, CDR1 is SGHTA and CDR2 is FQGNSA. For the CDR3, the DNA is TGTGCCAGCAGCGCCGGTAGCGGCAGCGCCTACGAGCAGTACTTC. As protein: CASSAGSGSAYEQYF. Full variable domain (outside the CDR3, taken from reference TRBV7-2 and TRBJ2-7): GAGVSQSPSNKVTEKGKDVELRCDPISGHTALYWYRQSLGQGLEFLIYFQGNSAPDKSGLPSDRFSAERTGGSVSTLTIQRTQQEDSAVYLCASSAGSGSAYEQYFGPGTRLTVT.

This clone showed up just once. The V call is TRBV6-6, the J call TRBJ2-7, with unresolved D. The CDR3 is 11 amino acids. V lost 5 bases, J lost 3 bases, and 5 bases lay in between. In germline, CDR1 is MNHNY, CDR2 SVGAGI (reference sequence). The DNA for the CDR3 is TGTGCCAGCAGTCGCTACTACGAGCAGTACTTC. Translation: CASSRYYEQYF.

The chain combines TRBV4-2 with TRBJ1-2; no definite D call. The CDR3 contains 15 residues. Germline V gene lookup returns CDR1 LGHNA and CDR2 YNFKEQ. The ends were cut back, 2 bases at V and 4 bases at J, with 14 bases in the middle. CDR3 DNA sequence: TGTGCCAGCAGCCAACAGCTAGCAGAAAGCTATGGCTACACCTTC. Its protein product is CASSQQLAESYGYTF.

As to this clone: At one end, the junction sequence differs from germline, possibly due to a read error. This chain joins TRBV6-5 and TRBJ1-5; unclear D gene. This CDR3 is 14 amino acids long. Germline CDR1 is MNHEY and CDR2 is SVGAGI. CDR3 protein: CASSFDSGDQPQHF. DNA for the CDR3: TGTGCTAGCAGTTTCGACTCCGGGGATCAGCCCCAGCATTTT.

About this clone itself: A far bigger clonotype differs at one base, so this is likely a read error. The V call is TRBV6-6, the J call TRBJ2-1; D is perhaps TRBD1 (5 bases). Germline CDR1 MNHNY, CDR2 SVGAGI (reference sequence). V was clipped by 0 bases and J by 8 bases, with 14 bases between them. This CDR3 comprises 15 residues. CDR3 in amino acids: CASSYSILGVDEQFF. CDR3 coding DNA: TGTGCCAGCAGTTACTCGATTTTAGGGGTCGATGAGCAGTTCTTC.

This clone was counted a few times. The chain carries TRBV7-8 and TRBJ1-1; possibly TRBD1 for D (5 bases). V lost 1 base, J lost 5 bases, and 17 bases lay in between. The CDR3 has 16 amino acids. CDR1 and CDR2 (germline): SGHVS, FQNEAQ. The CDR3 spells CASSLVGGARDTEAFF. The CDR3 nucleotides are TGTGCCAGCAGCTTAGTAGGTGGGGCTCGGGATACTGAAGCTTTCTTT.

With regard to this clone: A read error may produce the germline difference seen at one junction end. The chain employs TRBV7-7 and TRBJ1-2; D is perhaps TRBD1 (5 bases). CDR1 and CDR2 from the germline V gene are SSHAT and FNYEAQ (reference sequence). The CDR3 contains 14 residues. The CDR3 spells CASSSNNRNYGYTF. In DNA, the CDR3 is TGTGCTAGCAGCTCAAACAACAGGAACTATGGCTACACCTTC. Filled out from reference TRBV7-7 and TRBJ1-2, the complete variable domain reads GAGVSQSPRYKVTKRGQDVTLRCDPISSHATLYWYQQALGQGPEFLTYFNYEAQPDKSGLPSDRFSAERPEGSISTLTIQRTEQRDSAMYRCASSSNNRNYGYTFGSGTRLTVV.

The chain employs TRBV7-2 and TRBJ1-1; weak D call: TRBD1 (5 bases). Germline lookup yields CDR1 SGHTA and CDR2 FQGNSA. This CDR3 comprises 14 residues. Trimming took 5 bases from V and 8 from J, leaving 18 bases between them. CDR3 region: CASSRNAGTPEAFF. Here the CDR3 DNA reads TGTGCCAGCAGCCGCAATGCCGGGACTCCGGAAGCTTTCTTT. Supplemented by reference TRBV7-2 and TRBJ1-1, the full variable domain reads GAGVSQSPSNKVTEKGKDVELRCDPISGHTALYWYRQSLGQGLEFLIYFQGNSAPDKSGLPSDRFSAERTGGSVSTLTIQRTQQEDSAVYLCASSRNAGTPEAFFGQGTRLTVV.

The chain links TRBV28 to TRBJ2-7, with 9 bases fitting TRBD1. CDR1 and CDR2 (germline): MDHEN, SYDVKM. The CDR3 has 13 amino acids. Losses at the gene ends were 7 bases for V and 3 bases for J; bases not matched to a gene: 4. Written as DNA, the CDR3 is TGTGCCAGCAACCCGGGACAGGGCTACGAGCAGTACTTC. Its protein product is CASNPGQGYEQYF. Full variable domain (missing parts from reference TRBV28 and TRBJ2-7): DVKVTQSSRYLVKRTGEKVFLECVQDMDHENMFWYRQDPGLGLRLIYFSYDVKMKEKGDIPEGYSVSREKKERFSLILESASTNQTSMYLCASNPGQGYEQYFGPGTRLTVT.

The V and J genes are TRBV9 and TRBJ2-7, with 14 bases lining up with TRBD2. The V gene end was trimmed by 0 bases and the J gene end by 7 bases; junction bases not matched to a gene: 6. Germline values: CDR1 SGDLS, CDR2 YYNGEE. This CDR3 region has 16 residues. In DNA, the CDR3 is TGTGCCAGCAGCGTAGATCCGGGACTAGCGGGAGTGGAGCAGTACTTC. Protein sequence: CASSVDPGLAGVEQYF.